A selection of T cell receptor beta chains follows, all from one sample in a study of cytomegalovirus exposure and HLA in healthy donors. TCRdb keeps only in-frame clones here, not all; method: immunoSEQ multiplex PCR. Of 170,000 or so clones in the sample, over 70% were seen once. The sequencing input was PBMCs. The origin of the receptors is a man aged 25 to 40 in good health and CMV-seropositive. CDR3s include the opening cysteine and the closing phenylalanine or tryptophan. D genes are given only for firm matches. Clone size is given for some rows only: seen once, a few or many times, or a class if the clone is expanded.

-	few	TRBJ1-4	TRBV4-1	TGCGCCAGCAGCCAGAGACAGAATGGCAATGAAAAACTGTTTTTT	CASSQRQNGNEKLFF
-	few	TRBJ1-5	TRBV9	TGTGCCAGCAGCGTAGGAGAATATCAGCCCCAGCATTTT	CASSVGEYQPQHF
TRBD2	-	TRBJ2-1	TRBV12-5	TGTGCTAGTGGTTTGGGGCGCGGGGGGGCTATCAATGAGCAGTTCTTC	CASGLGRGGAINEQFF
-	once	TRBJ2-7	TRBV6-5	TGTGCCAGCAGTCGAGACACGCAGGCCTACGAGCAGTACTTC	CASSRDTQAYEQYF
TRBD1	few	TRBJ1-2	TRBV5-1	TGCGCCAGCAGCTCGACAGGGGGCCGGAAAAACTATGGCTACACCTTC	CASSSTGGRKNYGYTF
TRBD1	once	TRBJ1-3	TRBV5-1	TGCGCCAGCAGCTTGGCTCCAGGGGGTCTAAACACCATATATTTT	CASSLAPGGLNTIYF
-	-	TRBJ2-7	TRBV5-8	TGTGCCAGCAGCTTGGCCAGGTACGAGCAGTACTTC	CASSLARYEQYF
TRBD2	few	TRBJ2-3	TRBV7-2	TGTGCCAGCAGCTTAGCCCCAGCGGGGGGGACAGATACGCAGTATTTT	CASSLAPAGGTDTQYF
TRBD1	-	TRBJ1-4	TRBV15	TGTGCCACCAGCACACAAGGACAGGAAACAACTAATGAAAAACTGTTTTTT	CATSTQGQETTNEKLFF
TRBD1	few	TRBJ2-3	TRBV29-1	TGCAGCGTTAATGGACAGGGGGATGTTAGGCGCACAGATACGCAGTATTTT	CSVNGQGDVRRTDTQYF
-	few	TRBJ1-2	TRBV4-1	TGCGCCAGCAGCCACCGGGAGCCCCTCTATGGCTACACCTTC	CASSHREPLYGYTF
TRBD1	once	TRBJ1-1	TRBV28	TGTGCCAGCAGTTTCGTGGGCAGGGGGCGTACTGAAGCTTTCTTT	CASSFVGRGRTEAFF
TRBD1	few	TRBJ2-7	TRBV6-6	TGTGCCAGCAGTTACTCGGACAGGGGCTACGAGCAGTACTTC	CASSYSDRGYEQYF
TRBD2	-	TRBJ2-1	TRBV28	TGTGCCAGCAGTTTACCCCGGGGGGATCGGGGCAATGAGCAGTTCTTC	CASSLPRGDRGNEQFF